What follows are 16 T cell receptor beta chains derived from one specimen sequenced in a study of T cells in Graves' hyperthyroidism and ophthalmopathy. There were TCR beta CDR3 regions amplified from RNA transcripts. The HTBI primer set served for first-round RT-PCR of the TCR CDR3. TCRdb independently ran MiXCR on the multiplex PCR reads; one entry per CDR3 protein. The data show roughly 710,000 distinct CDR3 sequences, with approximately 36% seen just once and roughly 30% held by the top ten. The sample was blood. The receptor source for this set is a woman between 35 and 50 years old with Graves' hyperthyroidism.

The chain uses TRBV6-5 and TRBJ2-5; no clear D. Germline-derived CDR1 and CDR2 are MNHEY and SVGAGI. Between the trimmed V and J ends, which lost 0 bases and 5 bases, there was a span of 10 bases. CDR3 size: 14 residues. Here the CDR3 DNA reads TGTGCCAGCAGTTACTCCACGGCTGGGGAGACCCAGTACTTC. Residues: CASSYSTAGETQYF.

This clonotype was detected only a few times. The chain couples TRBV9 to TRBJ2-7; D gene ambiguous. Germline V lookup: CDR1 SGDLS, CDR2 YYNGEE. This CDR3 comprises 15 residues. Trimming removed 4 bases from V and 2 bases from J, with 16 bases in between. The DNA of the CDR3 is TGTGCCAGCAGCCAGTTAGAGACGGCCCCCTACGAGCAGTACTTC. Translated: CASSQLETAPYEQYF.

The J gene is TRBJ1-2, the V gene TRBV12-3 or TRBV12-4; TRBD1 matches 11 bases. V shed 5 bases, J shed 6 bases, and the junction held 5 bases outside the gene matches. This CDR3 has 14 residues. Here the CDR3 DNA reads TGTGCCAGCAGTCGGACAGGGGGCGCCCATGGCTACACCTTC. Its protein product is CASSRTGGAHGYTF.

V usage is TRBV11-2 and J usage is TRBJ1-2; unclear D gene. There are 16 residues in the CDR3. V lost 5 bases and J lost 7, with 23 bases in between. Per the germline V gene, CDR1 is SGHAT and CDR2 is FQNNGV. CDR3 bases: TGTGCCAGCAGCGACCGTGGCAACTATGGCTACGGTGGCTACACCTTC. This encodes CASSDRGNYGYGGYTF.

As DNA, the CDR3 is TGTGCCAGCTCACCCTCTGACACCACCGGGGAGCTGTTTTTT. This encodes CASSPSDTTGELFF. The chain has TRBV2 and TRBJ2-2; no clear D. The CDR3 length is 14 residues. CDR1 and CDR2 (germline): SNHLY, FYNNEI. V was clipped by 8 bases and J by 4 bases, with 14 bases between them. Filled out from reference TRBV2 and TRBJ2-2, the complete variable domain reads EPEVTQTPSHQVTQMGQEVILRCVPISNHLYFYWYRQILGQKVEFLVSFYNNEISEKSEIFDDQFSVERPDGSNFTLKIRSTKLEDSAMYFCASSPSDTTGELFFGEGSRLTVL.

This clonotype has ten or more counts. The chain has TRBV7-6 and TRBJ1-1, with TRBD1 as a possible D gene (5 bases). This CDR3 contains 14 residues. CDR1 is SGHVS and CDR2 is FNYEAQ in the germline V gene. The V end was cut by 7 bases, the J end by 4 bases, with 16 bases between. CDR3 nucleotide sequence: TGTGCCAGCAAGTCCCTGGGGGACGGCACTGAAGCTTTCTTT. Translating gives CASKSLGDGTEAFF.

V usage is TRBV19 and J usage is TRBJ2-6, with D perhaps TRBD2 (7 bases). Trimming took off 6 bases at V and 2 bases at J, with 20 bases between the two ends. CDR1 is LNHDA, CDR2 SQIVND, per germline (reference sequence). The CDR3 length is 18 residues. In DNA form, the CDR3 reads TGTGCCAGTAGGCCCTCGGAGGGGGGGTTGACTGGGGCCAACGTCCTGACTTTC. Protein sequence: CASRPSEGGLTGANVLTF.

At least ten counts were recorded for this clonotype. This chain links TRBV10-3 with TRBJ2-7; D may match TRBD1 or TRBD2 (5 bases each). The CDR3 is 11 amino acids. The germline V gene encodes CDR1 ENHRY and CDR2 SYGVKD. The CDR3 here is CGSRGDYEQYF. The CDR3 DNA reads as TGTGGGAGTAGAGGGGACTACGAGCAGTACTTC.

This clonotype showed up just a few times. This chain uses TRBV9 with TRBJ1-2; D may be TRBD1 (5 bases). Trimming shortened V by 4 bases and J by 3 bases, and 13 bases separated the two germline ends. The germline CDR1 and CDR2 sequences are SGDLS and YYNGEE. CDR3 size: 14 residues. CDR3 DNA: TGTGCCAGCAGCCCGAGGACATTTGACTATGGCTACACCTTC. Translating it yields CASSPRTFDYGYTF.

The sample holds many counts of this clonotype. The CDR3 spells CASSQDSWDETQYF. The CDR3 DNA sequence: TGCGCCAGCAGCCAAGATAGTTGGGATGAGACCCAGTACTTC. The chain carries TRBV4-3 and TRBJ2-5, with D uncertain. V was clipped by 0 bases and J by 5 bases, with 10 bases between them. The CDR3 extends over 14 amino acids. Germline V gives CDR1 LGHNA, CDR2 YSLEER.

The chain links TRBV11-2 to TRBJ1-1, with no clear D. The V end was cut by 6 bases, the J end by 7 bases, with 15 bases between. The germline CDR1 and CDR2 sequences are SGHAT and FQNNGV. CDR3 length equals 13 residues. DNA for the CDR3: TGTGCCAGCAGTTACTCGTCCACGAATGAAGCTTTCTTT. It codes for CASSYSSTNEAFF.

The J gene is TRBJ2-5, the V gene TRBV7-8; D tentatively reads TRBD1 or TRBD2 (6 bases each). The V and J ends lost 4 bases and 2 bases respectively, with 14 bases between them. The germline gives CDR1 SGHVS, CDR2 FQNEAQ. The CDR3 consists of 15 residues. DNA of the CDR3: TGTGCCAGCAGCTCACTCAAGGGGGGACAAGAGACCCAGTACTTC. Its translation: CASSSLKGGQETQYF.

With respect to this clonotype: A read error may be the cause here, since a much bigger clone is one base away. This rearrangement joins TRBV19 to TRBJ1-5; weak D call: TRBD1 (5 bases). The CDR3 sequence is 17 residues long. Germline V gene sequence: CDR1 LNHDA, CDR2 SQIVND (reference sequence). The CDR3 DNA sequence: TGTGCCACCCAACCGGACGGGGGGTGGATCGGCAATCGGCCCCAGCATTTT. Translated, it gives CATQPDGGWIGNRPQHF.

This clonotype was seen many times. V usage is TRBV29-1 and J usage is TRBJ1-3; no definite D call. The CDR3 extends over 13 amino acids. Germline loops: CDR1 SQVTM, CDR2 ANQGSEA. V gave up 4 bases and J gave up 4 bases, with 11 bases separating them. CDR3 nucleotides: TGCAGCGTTGGGAGGATGAGCGGAAACACCATATATTTT. Its translation is CSVGRMSGNTIYF.

As to this clonotype: The junction departs from the called germline gene at one end, perhaps through a read error. Written as DNA, the CDR3 is TGTGCCTGCAGCTTGGCAGGGATCACCAGGGAGCTGTTTTTT. Translating gives CACSLAGITRELFF. The J gene is TRBJ2-2, the V gene TRBV5-1, with D maybe TRBD1 (5 bases). Germline CDR1 and CDR2: SGHRS and YFSETQ. CDR3 size: 14 residues.

J is TRBJ1-5 and V is TRBV10-3; TRBD1 aligns across 7 bases. J lost 6 bases, V lost 5 bases, and 10 bases had no gene match. The CDR3 consists of 15 residues. The V gene's germline CDR1 is ENHRY and CDR2 SYGVKD. The CDR3 region is CAISRQGIGGQPQHF. CDR3 nucleotides: TGTGCCATCAGTCGACAGGGTATAGGAGGTCAGCCCCAGCATTTT.